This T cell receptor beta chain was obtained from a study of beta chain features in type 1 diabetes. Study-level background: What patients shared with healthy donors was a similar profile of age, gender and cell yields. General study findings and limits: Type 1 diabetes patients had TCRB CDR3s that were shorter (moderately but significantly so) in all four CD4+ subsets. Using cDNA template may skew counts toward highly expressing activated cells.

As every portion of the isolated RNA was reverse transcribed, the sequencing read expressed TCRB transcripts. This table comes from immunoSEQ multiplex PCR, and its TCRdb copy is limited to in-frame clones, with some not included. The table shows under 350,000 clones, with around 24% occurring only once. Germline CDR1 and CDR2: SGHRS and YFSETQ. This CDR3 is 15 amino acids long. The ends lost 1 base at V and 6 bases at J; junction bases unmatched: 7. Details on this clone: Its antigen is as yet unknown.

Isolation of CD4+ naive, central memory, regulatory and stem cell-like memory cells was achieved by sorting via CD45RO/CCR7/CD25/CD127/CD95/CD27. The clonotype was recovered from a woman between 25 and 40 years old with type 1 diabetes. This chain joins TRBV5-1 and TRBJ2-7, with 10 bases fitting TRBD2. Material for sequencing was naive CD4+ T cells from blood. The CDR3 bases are TGCGCCAGCAGCTTGTCGCTAGCGGGAGTTGGCGAGCAGTACTTC. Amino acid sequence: CASSLSLAGVGEQYF. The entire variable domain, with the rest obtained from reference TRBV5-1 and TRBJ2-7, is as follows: KAGVTQTPRYLIKTRGQQVTLSCSPISGHRSVSWYQQTPGQGLQFLFEYFSETQRNKGNFPGRFSGRQFSNSRSEMNVSTLELGDSALYLCASSLSLAGVGEQYFGPGTRLTVT.